What follows is one T cell receptor beta chain and its context. Authors' analysis steps: Counts of nucleated cells, estimated from reference gene primer amplification, were obtained. Method: immunoSEQ multiplex PCR; TCRdb's copy keeps in-frame clones and lacks some. The V and J calls and clone size were taken over from that table, and D and trimming were inferred from the DNA. This sample yields 55,000 to 65,000 clones, of which over 75% are seen a single time; about 4% belongs to the top ten. This entry comes from a study of blood T cell repertoires in COVID-19. Study background: Spain, Italy and the United States supplied samples that represented acute and convalescent COVID-19. From T cells, B-cell-depleted T cells, or PBMCs came the material, which was cDNA or gDNA.

Trimming removed 4 bases from V and 5 bases from J; junction bases left unmatched: 4. The CDR3 contains 14 residues. Germline loops: CDR1 SNHLY, CDR2 FYNNEI. The receptor's source is a woman older than 75 with acute or convalescent COVID-19. The V gene is TRBV2, the J gene TRBJ2-5, with 10 bases lining up with TRBD2. The specimen was peripheral blood. CDR3: CASSASGGEETQYF. The CDR3 DNA sequence: TGTGCCAGCAGTGCCAGCGGGGGGGAGGAGACCCAGTACTTC.